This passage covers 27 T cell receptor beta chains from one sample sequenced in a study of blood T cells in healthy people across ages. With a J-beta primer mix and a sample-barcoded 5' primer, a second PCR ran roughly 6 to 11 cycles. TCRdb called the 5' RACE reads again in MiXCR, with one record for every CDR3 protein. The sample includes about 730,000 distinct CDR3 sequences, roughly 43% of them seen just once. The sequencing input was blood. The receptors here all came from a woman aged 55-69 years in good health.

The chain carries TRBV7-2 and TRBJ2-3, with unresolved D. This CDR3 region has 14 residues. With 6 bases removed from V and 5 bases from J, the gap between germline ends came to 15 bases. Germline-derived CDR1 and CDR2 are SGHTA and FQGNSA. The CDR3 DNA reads TGTGCCAGCAGAAAGGCCCCCGGATTAGATACGCAGTATTTT. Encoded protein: CASRKAPGLDTQYF. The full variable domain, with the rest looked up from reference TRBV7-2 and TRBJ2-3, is GAGVSQSPSNKVTEKGKDVELRCDPISGHTALYWYRQSLGQGLEFLIYFQGNSAPDKSGLPSDRFSAERTGGSVSTLTIQRTQQEDSAVYLCASRKAPGLDTQYFGPGTRLTVL.

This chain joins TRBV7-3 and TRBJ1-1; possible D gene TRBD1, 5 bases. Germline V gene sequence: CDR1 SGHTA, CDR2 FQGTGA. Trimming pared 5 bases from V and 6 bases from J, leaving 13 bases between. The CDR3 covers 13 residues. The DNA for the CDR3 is TGTGCCAGCAGCCCTCAGGGTCTATCTGAAGCTTTCTTT. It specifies CASSPQGLSEAFF.

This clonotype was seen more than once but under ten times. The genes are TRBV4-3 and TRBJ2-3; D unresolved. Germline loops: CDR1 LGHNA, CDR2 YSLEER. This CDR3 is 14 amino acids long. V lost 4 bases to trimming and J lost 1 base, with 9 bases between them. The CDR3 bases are TGCGCCAGCAGCCGTTCTAGGGGCACAGATACGCAGTATTTT. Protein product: CASSRSRGTDTQYF.

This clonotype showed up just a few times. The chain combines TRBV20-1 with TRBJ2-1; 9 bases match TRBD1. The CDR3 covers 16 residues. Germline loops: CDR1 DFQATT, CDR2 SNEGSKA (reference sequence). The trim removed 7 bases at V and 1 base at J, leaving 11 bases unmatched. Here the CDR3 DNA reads TGCAGTGTTCCCTCACCGGGACAGGGATCCTACAATGAGCAGTTCTTC. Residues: CSVPSPGQGSYNEQFF.

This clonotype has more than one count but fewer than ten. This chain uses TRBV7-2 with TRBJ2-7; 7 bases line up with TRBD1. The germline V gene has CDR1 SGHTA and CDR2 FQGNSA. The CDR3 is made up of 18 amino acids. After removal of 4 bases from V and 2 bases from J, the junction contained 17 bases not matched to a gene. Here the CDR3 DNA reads TGTGCCAGCAGCTCCCAGTTGGCCACCGGGACAGAGGCCTACGAGCAGTACTTC. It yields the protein CASSSQLATGTEAYEQYF.

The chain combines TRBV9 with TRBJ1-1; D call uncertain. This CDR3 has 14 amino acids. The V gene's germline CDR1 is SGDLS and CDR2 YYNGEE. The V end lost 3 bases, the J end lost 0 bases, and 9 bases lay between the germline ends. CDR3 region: CASSAQLMNTEAFF. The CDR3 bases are TGTGCCAGCAGCGCTCAGCTCATGAACACTGAAGCTTTCTTT. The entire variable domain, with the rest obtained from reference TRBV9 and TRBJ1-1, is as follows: DSGVTQTPKHLITATGQRVTLRCSPRSGDLSVYWYQQSLDQGLQFLIQYYNGEERAKGNILERFSAQQFPDLHSELNLSSLELGDSALYFCASSAQLMNTEAFFGQGTRLTVV.

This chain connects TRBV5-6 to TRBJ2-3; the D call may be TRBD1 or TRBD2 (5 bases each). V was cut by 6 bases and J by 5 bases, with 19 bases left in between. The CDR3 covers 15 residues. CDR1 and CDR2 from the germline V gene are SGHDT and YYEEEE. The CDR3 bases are TGTGCCAGCAACTTCGGGACGGGAAGCGTAGATACGCAGTATTTT. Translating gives CASNFGTGSVDTQYF.

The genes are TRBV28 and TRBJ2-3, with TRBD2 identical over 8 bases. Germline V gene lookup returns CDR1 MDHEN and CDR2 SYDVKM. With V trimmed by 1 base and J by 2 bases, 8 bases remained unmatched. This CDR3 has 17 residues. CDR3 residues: CASSLYGLAANTDTQYF. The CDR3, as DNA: TGTGCCAGCAGTTTATACGGACTAGCCGCAAACACAGATACGCAGTATTTT. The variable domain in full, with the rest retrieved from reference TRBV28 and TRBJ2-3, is DVKVTQSSRYLVKRTGEKVFLECVQDMDHENMFWYRQDPGLGLRLIYFSYDVKMKEKGDIPEGYSVSREKKERFSLILESASTNQTSMYLCASSLYGLAANTDTQYFGPGTRLTVL.

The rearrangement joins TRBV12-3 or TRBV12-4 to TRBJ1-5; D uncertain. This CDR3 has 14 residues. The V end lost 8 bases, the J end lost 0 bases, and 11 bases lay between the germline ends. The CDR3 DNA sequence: TGTGCCAGCTGGGCCCGGGGTAGCAATCAGCCCCAGCATTTT. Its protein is CASWARGSNQPQHF.

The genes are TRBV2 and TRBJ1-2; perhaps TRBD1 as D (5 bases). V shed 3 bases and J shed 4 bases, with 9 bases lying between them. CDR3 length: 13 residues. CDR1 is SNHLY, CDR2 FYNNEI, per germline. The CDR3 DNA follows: TGTGCCAGCAGTGACCAGGGCCTCTATGGCTACACCTTC. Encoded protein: CASSDQGLYGYTF.

The CDR3 nucleotides are TGTGCCAGCAGCTTAGATCGTCTAGAGTACAATGAGCAGTACTTC. It is translated as CASSLDRLEYNEQYF. The chain uses TRBV11-2 and TRBJ2-7; the D is unclear. Germline values: CDR1 SGHAT, CDR2 FQNNGV. This CDR3 is 15 amino acids long. V was shortened by 0 bases and J by 7 bases, with 16 bases between the two germline ends.

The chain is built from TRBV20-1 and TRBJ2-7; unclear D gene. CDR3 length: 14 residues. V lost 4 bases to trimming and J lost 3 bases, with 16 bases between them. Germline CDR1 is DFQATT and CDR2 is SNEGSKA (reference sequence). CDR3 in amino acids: CSATRPGGDYEQYF. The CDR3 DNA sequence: TGCAGTGCTACAAGACCAGGCGGCGACTACGAGCAGTACTTC.

This chain's CDR3 is CASSYSISAGGIDTQYF. The CDR3 DNA sequence: TGTGCCAGCAGTTACTCGATAAGTGCCGGGGGCATAGATACGCAGTATTTT. V is TRBV6-5 and J is TRBJ2-3; D may correspond to TRBD1 or TRBD2 (6 bases each). CDR1 is MNHEY, CDR2 SVGAGI, per germline. Deletions cut 0 bases from V and 5 bases from J, with 18 bases between. CDR3 length: 17 residues.

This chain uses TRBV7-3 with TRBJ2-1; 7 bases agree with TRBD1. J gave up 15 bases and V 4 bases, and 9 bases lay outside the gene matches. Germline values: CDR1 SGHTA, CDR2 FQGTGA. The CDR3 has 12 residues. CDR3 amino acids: CASSSPTGTPFF. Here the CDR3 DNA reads TGTGCCAGCAGCTCCCCGACAGGGACCCCGTTCTTC.

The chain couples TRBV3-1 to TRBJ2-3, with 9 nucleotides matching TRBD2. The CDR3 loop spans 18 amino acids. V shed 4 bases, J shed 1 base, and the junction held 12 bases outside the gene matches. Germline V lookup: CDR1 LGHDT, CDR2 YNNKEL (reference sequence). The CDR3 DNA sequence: TGTGCCAGCAGCCCGAACTACAGACTAGCGGACGGCACAGATACGCAGTATTTT. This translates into CASSPNYRLADGTDTQYF.

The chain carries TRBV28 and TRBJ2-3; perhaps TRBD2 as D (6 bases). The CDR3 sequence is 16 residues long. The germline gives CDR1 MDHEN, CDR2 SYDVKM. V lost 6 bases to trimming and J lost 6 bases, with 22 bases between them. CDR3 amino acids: CASRVLTGAGPDTQYF. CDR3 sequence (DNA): TGTGCCAGCAGAGTCCTGACGGGAGCGGGTCCCGATACGCAGTATTTT.

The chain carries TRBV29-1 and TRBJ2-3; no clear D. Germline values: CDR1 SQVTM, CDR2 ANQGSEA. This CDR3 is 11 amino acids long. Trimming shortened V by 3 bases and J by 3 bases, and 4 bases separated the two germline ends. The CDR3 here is CSVDVTDTQYF. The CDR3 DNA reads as TGCAGCGTTGATGTAACAGATACGCAGTATTTT.

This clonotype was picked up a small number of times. CDR3 sequence (DNA): TGCGCCAGCAGCTTAGGGCCGACAGGAAATACGCAGTATTTT. Its translation is CASSLGPTGNTQYF. This sequence joins TRBV5-1 and TRBJ2-3; D is possibly TRBD1 (6 bases). Trimming took 2 bases from V and 7 from J, leaving 14 bases between them. Germline CDR1 and CDR2: SGHRS and YFSETQ. The CDR3 spans 14 residues.

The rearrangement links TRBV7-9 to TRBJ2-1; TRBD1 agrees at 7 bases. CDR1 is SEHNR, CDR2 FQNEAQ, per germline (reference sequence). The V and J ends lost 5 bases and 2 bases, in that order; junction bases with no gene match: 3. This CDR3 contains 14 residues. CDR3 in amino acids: CASSPDRAYNEQFF. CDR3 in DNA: TGTGCCAGCAGCCCAGACAGGGCCTACAATGAGCAGTTCTTC.

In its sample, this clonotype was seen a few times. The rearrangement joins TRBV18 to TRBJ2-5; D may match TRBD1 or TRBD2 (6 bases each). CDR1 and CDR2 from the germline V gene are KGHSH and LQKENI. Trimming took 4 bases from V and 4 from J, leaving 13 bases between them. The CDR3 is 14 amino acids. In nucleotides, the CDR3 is TGTGCCAGCTCACGACAGGAGGGTTCAGAGACCCAGTACTTC. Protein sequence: CASSRQEGSETQYF.

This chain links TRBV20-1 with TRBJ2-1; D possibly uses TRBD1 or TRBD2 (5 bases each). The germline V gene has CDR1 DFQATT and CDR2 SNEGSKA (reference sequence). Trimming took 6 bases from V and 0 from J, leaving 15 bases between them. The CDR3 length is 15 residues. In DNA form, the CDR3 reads TGCAGTGCACCGGGGCAAGAAAACTCCTACAATGAGCAGTTCTTC. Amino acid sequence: CSAPGQENSYNEQFF.

The CDR3 DNA reads TGTGCCAGCAGTTTAGGAGTAGCGGGATTTGGAGAGCAGTACTTC. Translated, it gives CASSLGVAGFGEQYF. The chain employs TRBV2 and TRBJ2-7; TRBD2 matches at 8 bases. V shed 5 bases and J 7 bases; nucleotides not matched to a gene: 13. The CDR3 has 15 residues. The germline V gene has CDR1 SNHLY and CDR2 FYNNEI.

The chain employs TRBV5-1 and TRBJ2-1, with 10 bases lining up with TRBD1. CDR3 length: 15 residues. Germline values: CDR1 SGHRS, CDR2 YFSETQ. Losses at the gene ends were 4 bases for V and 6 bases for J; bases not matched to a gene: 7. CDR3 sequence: CASSDDRGQFNEQFF. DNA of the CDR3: TGCGCCAGCAGCGACGACAGGGGGCAGTTCAATGAGCAGTTCTTC.

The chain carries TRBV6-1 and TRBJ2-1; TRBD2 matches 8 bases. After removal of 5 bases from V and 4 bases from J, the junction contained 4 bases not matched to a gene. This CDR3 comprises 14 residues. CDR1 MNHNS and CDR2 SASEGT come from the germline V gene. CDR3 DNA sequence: TGTGCCAGCAGTACTAGCGGCCCTTACAATGAGCAGTTCTTC. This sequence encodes CASSTSGPYNEQFF.

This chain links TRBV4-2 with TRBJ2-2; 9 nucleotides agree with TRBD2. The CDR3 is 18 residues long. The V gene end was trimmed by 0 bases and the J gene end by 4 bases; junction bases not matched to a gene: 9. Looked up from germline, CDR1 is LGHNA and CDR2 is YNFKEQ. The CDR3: CASSQDRTAGGPTGELFF. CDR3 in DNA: TGTGCCAGCAGCCAAGATCGAACGGCGGGGGGGCCCACCGGGGAGCTGTTTTTT.

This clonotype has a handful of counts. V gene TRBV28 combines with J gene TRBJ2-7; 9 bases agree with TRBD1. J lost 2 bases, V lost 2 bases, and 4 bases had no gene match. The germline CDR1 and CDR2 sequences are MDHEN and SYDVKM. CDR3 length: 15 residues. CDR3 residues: CASSLGTGHPYEQYF. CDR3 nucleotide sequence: TGTGCCAGCAGTTTAGGGACAGGGCATCCCTACGAGCAGTACTTC.

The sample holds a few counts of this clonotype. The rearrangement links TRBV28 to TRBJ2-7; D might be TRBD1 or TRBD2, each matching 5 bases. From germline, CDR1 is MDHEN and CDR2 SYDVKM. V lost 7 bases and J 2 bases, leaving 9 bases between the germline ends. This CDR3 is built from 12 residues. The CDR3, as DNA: TGTGCCAGCACAGGGACGACCTACGAGCAGTACTTC. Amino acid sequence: CASTGTTYEQYF.